The 26 T cell receptor beta chains below were found in one sample sequenced in a study of T cell repertoires in cytomegalovirus infection. TCRdb re-analysed the reads in MiXCR, keeping a single row per CDR3 protein. The repertoire holds nearly 450,000 distinct CDR3 sequences, with about 33% as singletons. The sequencing input was PBMCs. Receptors were obtained from a human donor in good health (CMV status not recorded). Some clones in this sample may be carry-over from other donors' samples.

This clonotype occurred many times. The gene calls are TRBV7-2 and TRBJ2-7; D not resolved. V lost 6 bases to trimming and J lost 4 bases, with 19 bases between them. The CDR3 runs 15 residues. Germline V gives CDR1 SGHTA, CDR2 FQGNSA. CDR3 nucleotide sequence: TGTGCCAGCAGTGTTGTTGCGGATTTAGGGTACGAGCAGTACTTC. Translating gives CASSVVADLGYEQYF.

This clonotype has just one count. This sequence joins TRBV2 and TRBJ2-1, with D perhaps matching TRBD1 or TRBD2 (7 bases each). CDR1 is SNHLY, CDR2 FYNNEI, per germline. The CDR3 is made up of 16 amino acids. Trimming took 6 bases from V and 6 from J, leaving 21 bases between them. CDR3 protein: CASRSGGGGGLNEQFF. Written as DNA, the CDR3 is TGTGCCAGCAGGAGTGGGGGGGGAGGGGGCCTCAATGAGCAGTTCTTC.

The chain is built from TRBV5-5 and TRBJ2-2; 10 positions match TRBD1. After removal of 1 base from V and 4 bases from J, the junction contained 13 bases not matched to a gene. This CDR3 is built from 19 residues. Germline lookup yields CDR1 SGHKS and CDR2 YYEKEE (reference sequence). The CDR3 spells CASSLLGTGAELITGELFF. CDR3 nucleotide sequence: TGTGCCAGCAGCTTGTTGGGGACAGGGGCCGAACTTATCACCGGGGAGCTGTTTTTT. The variable domain in full, completed from reference TRBV5-5 and TRBJ2-2, reads DAGVTQSPTHLIKTRGQQVTLRCSPISGHKSVSWYQQVLGQGPQFIFQYYEKEERGRGNFPDRFSARQFPNYSSELNVNALLLGDSALYLCASSLLGTGAELITGELFFGEGSRLTVL.

The chain joins TRBV6-2 or TRBV6-3 to TRBJ2-7, with no clear D. Germline CDR1 and CDR2: MNHEY and SVGEGT. The V end lost 5 bases, the J end lost 1 base, and 9 bases lay between the germline ends. The CDR3 has 13 residues. This CDR3 reads CASSVSQSYEQYF. The CDR3 bases are TGTGCCAGCAGTGTGTCCCAATCCTACGAGCAGTACTTC.

V is TRBV20-1 and J is TRBJ1-1; tentatively, D is TRBD1 (5 bases). Trimming removed 3 bases at V and 8 bases at J, with 16 bases between. This CDR3 region has 13 residues. CDR1 and CDR2 (germline): DFQATT, SNEGSKA (reference sequence). The CDR3 is CSASARRDGEAFF. CDR3 nucleotides: TGCAGTGCTAGTGCTCGGAGGGACGGAGAAGCTTTCTTT.

The chain carries TRBV23-1 and TRBJ2-1, with a possible D match to TRBD1 (5 bases). TRBV23-1 has ORF status, its function being uncertain. V was cut by 0 bases and J by 3 bases, with 15 bases left in between. The CDR3 sequence is 17 residues long. The CDR3 region has the DNA TGCGCCAGCAGTCAATCGTCGCCCACAGGCGGCTACAATGAGCAGTTCTTC. Amino acids: CASSQSSPTGGYNEQFF.

The chain combines TRBV28 with TRBJ1-4, with 10 nucleotides matching TRBD1. Germline CDR1 MDHEN, CDR2 SYDVKM. The CDR3 has 17 residues. The J segment lost 0 bases and the V segment lost 9 bases, leaving 10 bases of the junction unmatched. The CDR3 bases are TGTGCCAGACTATTGCCCGGACAGGGGGCAACTAATGAAAAACTGTTTTTT. It specifies CARLLPGQGATNEKLFF.

This chain connects TRBV7-9 to TRBJ2-6, with D possibly matching TRBD1 (6 bases). Germline V CDR1 and CDR2: SEHNR, FQNEAQ (reference sequence). The CDR3 totals 18 residues. Trimming pared 5 bases from V and 0 bases from J, leaving 17 bases between. CDR3 sequence reads: CASSPPTGDLSGANVLTF. CDR3 in DNA: TGTGCCAGCAGCCCGCCGACAGGCGACCTCTCTGGGGCCAACGTCCTGACTTTC.

The genes are TRBV27 and TRBJ2-7; the D is unclear. The germline V and J ends were trimmed by 7 bases and 3 bases, with 7 bases remaining between them. Germline CDR1 and CDR2: MNHEY and SMNVEV (reference sequence). The length of the CDR3 is 11 residues. CDR3 coding DNA: TGTGCCAGCATTTCCTACTACGAGCAGTACTTC. This translates into CASISYYEQYF.

The table lists this clonotype with a few counts. The chain recombines TRBV12-3 or TRBV12-4 with TRBJ1-4; TRBD1 agrees at 7 bases. CDR3 size: 15 residues. The V segment lost 1 base and the J segment 4 bases; nucleotides outside the gene matches: 3. The CDR3 here is CASSLEGQLNEKLFF. The DNA for the CDR3 is TGTGCCAGCAGTTTAGAGGGACAGCTTAATGAAAAACTGTTTTTT.

The chain has TRBV11-2 and TRBJ2-2; D may be TRBD2 (6 bases). Germline V gene lookup returns CDR1 SGHAT and CDR2 FQNNGV. Trimming took 4 bases from V and 5 from J, leaving 14 bases between them. There are 15 residues in the CDR3. The CDR3 sequence: CASSYAGPRTGELFF. CDR3 nucleotide sequence: TGTGCCAGCAGCTACGCGGGACCGAGAACCGGGGAGCTGTTTTTT.

A few counts support this clonotype. This rearrangement joins TRBV6-4 to TRBJ2-1; D perhaps matches TRBD1 (6 bases). The ends were cut back, 6 bases at V and 0 bases at J, with 12 bases in the middle. Germline V gives CDR1 MRHNA, CDR2 SNTAGT. This CDR3 is 15 amino acids long. CDR3 bases: TGTGCCAGCAGCGTACAGGGAAACTCCTACAATGAGCAGTTCTTC. Translating it yields CASSVQGNSYNEQFF.

This clonotype was detected only a few times. The V gene is TRBV5-6, the J gene TRBJ2-2; tentatively, D is TRBD1 (6 bases). V was trimmed by 1 base and J by 4 bases, leaving 17 bases between them. The length of the CDR3 is 17 residues. CDR1 is SGHDT, CDR2 YYEEEE, per germline. CDR3 loop: CASSLFGQPIGTGELFF. CDR3 nucleotide sequence: TGTGCCAGCAGCTTGTTCGGACAGCCAATTGGCACCGGGGAGCTGTTTTTT.

The sample holds a few counts of this clonotype. The chain couples TRBV20-1 to TRBJ1-2, with 9 bases that match TRBD1. Germline loops: CDR1 DFQATT, CDR2 SNEGSKA (reference sequence). The J segment lost 6 bases and the V segment lost 3 bases, leaving 8 bases of the junction unmatched. The CDR3 length is 14 residues. CDR3 sequence: CSASLGQGPNGYTF. CDR3 nucleotides: TGCAGTGCTAGCCTCGGACAGGGGCCGAATGGCTACACCTTC.

The V call is TRBV5-1, the J call TRBJ2-1; D is undetermined. Germline V gene data show CDR1 as SGHRS and CDR2 as YFSETQ. Trimming took off 0 bases at V and 8 bases at J, with 6 bases between the two ends. The CDR3 runs 12 residues. CDR3 nucleotide sequence: TGCGCCAGCAGCTTGGAGGGCGATGAGCAGTTCTTC. It is translated as CASSLEGDEQFF.

The V gene is TRBV29-1, the J gene TRBJ2-5; 7 bases map to TRBD2. From germline, CDR1 is SQVTM and CDR2 ANQGSEA. There are 13 residues in the CDR3. With 4 bases clipped from V and 2 bases from J, the junction kept 4 bases outside the gene matches. CDR3 nucleotide sequence: TGCAGCGTTGTCGGCGGGGGACAAGAGACCCAGTACTTC. This encodes CSVVGGGQETQYF.

This sequence joins TRBV20-1 and TRBJ2-7; maybe TRBD2 (5 bases). This CDR3 is 13 amino acids long. The V and J ends lost 0 bases and 0 bases respectively, with 6 bases between them. Germline V gene lookup returns CDR1 DFQATT and CDR2 SNEGSKA (reference sequence). The CDR3 protein is CSAREGSSYEQYF. DNA of the CDR3: TGCAGTGCTAGAGAAGGGAGCTCCTACGAGCAGTACTTC.

In its sample, this clonotype was seen many times. This chain links TRBV7-2 with TRBJ1-2; 12 bases line up with TRBD1. Germline V gives CDR1 SGHTA, CDR2 FQGNSA. V lost 5 bases and J lost 6; bases outside the gene matches: 13. The CDR3 is 17 residues long. CDR3 sequence: CASSPPLGTGGRDGYTF. The CDR3, as DNA: TGTGCCAGCAGCCCCCCGCTAGGGACAGGGGGCCGGGATGGCTACACCTTC.

With respect to this clonotype: The junction differs from germline at one of its ends, possibly a read error. The chain uses TRBV2 and TRBJ2-3; D call uncertain. The CDR3 covers 14 residues. Germline V gene lookup returns CDR1 SNHLY and CDR2 FYNNEI. The CDR3 region is CANSAEFGTDTKSF. Written as DNA, the CDR3 is TGTGCCAACAGCGCAGAGTTTGGCACAGATACGAAGTCTTTT.

This clonotype was counted only a few times. This sequence joins TRBV11-2 and TRBJ2-5; maybe TRBD1 (7 bases). CDR1 is SGHAT, CDR2 FQNNGV, per germline. The CDR3 totals 15 residues. Trimming cost V 5 bases and J 5 bases, with 18 bases left between them. CDR3 DNA sequence: TGTGCCAGCAGCCCAGGGGGGCGTTATAGGGAGACCCAGTACTTC. Its protein product is CASSPGGRYRETQYF.

About this clonotype: A read error is possible here, since a much larger clone lies one base away. In this CDR3 the conserved last residue, phenylalanine or tryptophan, is missing, so a read error is likely. The rearrangement links TRBV7-2 to TRBJ2-1; possible D gene TRBD1, 6 bases. The V and J ends lost 1 base and 4 bases respectively, with 23 bases between them. Germline assignment: CDR1 SGHTA and CDR2 FQGNSA. The CDR3 has 19 residues. CDR3 protein: CASSLVPESSGDLYNEQFS. In DNA, the CDR3 is TGTGCCAGCAGCTTAGTCCCGGAGTCGTCAGGGGACCTTTACAATGAGCAGTTCTCC.

This clonotype has a single count. One end of the junction fails to match germline, which may point to a read error. The chain links TRBV27 to TRBJ2-5, with D unclear. This CDR3 spans 15 amino acids. Germline CDR1 and CDR2: MNHEY and SMNVEV (reference sequence). The CDR3 DNA is TGTGCCAGCAGTACCTCTGGTCTTGGGATAGAGATCCAGTACTTC. It specifies CASSTSGLGIEIQYF.

V usage is TRBV2 and J usage is TRBJ1-1; D call uncertain. Trimming stripped 0 bases from V and 4 bases from J, with 9 bases between. The CDR3 covers 14 residues. Germline V gene lookup returns CDR1 SNHLY and CDR2 FYNNEI. The CDR3 spells CASSEALDRTEAFF. The CDR3 DNA reads as TGTGCCAGCAGTGAAGCGCTGGACCGCACTGAAGCTTTCTTT.

This clonotype was seen a handful of times. Written as DNA, the CDR3 is TGCAGTGCTTTGGAGCGTCAAGAGACCCAGTACTTC. Translating gives CSALERQETQYF. The chain employs TRBV20-1 and TRBJ2-5, with unresolved D. This CDR3 comprises 12 residues. The ends were cut back, 5 bases at V and 2 bases at J, with 9 bases in the middle. In germline, CDR1 is DFQATT, CDR2 SNEGSKA (reference sequence).

J is TRBJ1-2 and V is TRBV5-6, with 8 bases matching TRBD1. This CDR3 is built from 13 residues. Germline values: CDR1 SGHDT, CDR2 YYEEEE. Trimming at V came to 4 bases and at J to 6 bases, leaving 5 bases not matched to a gene. DNA of the CDR3: TGTGCCAGCAGCGGACAGGGATGGGATGGCTACACCTTC. Amino acids: CASSGQGWDGYTF.

This chain uses TRBV7-2 with TRBJ1-3, with a weak D call TRBD1 (5 bases). Trimming removed 7 bases from V and 0 bases from J, with 19 bases in between. The CDR3 sequence is 17 residues long. Germline V lookup: CDR1 SGHTA, CDR2 FQGNSA. The CDR3 DNA reads TGTGCCAGCACTAAAAGGGGTGCCAGAGCCTCTGGAAACACCATATATTTT. It specifies CASTKRGARASGNTIYF. Full variable domain (remainder filled in from reference TRBV7-2 and TRBJ1-3): GAGVSQSPSNKVTEKGKDVELRCDPISGHTALYWYRQSLGQGLEFLIYFQGNSAPDKSGLPSDRFSAERTGGSVSTLTIQRTQQEDSAVYLCASTKRGARASGNTIYFGEGSWLTVV.